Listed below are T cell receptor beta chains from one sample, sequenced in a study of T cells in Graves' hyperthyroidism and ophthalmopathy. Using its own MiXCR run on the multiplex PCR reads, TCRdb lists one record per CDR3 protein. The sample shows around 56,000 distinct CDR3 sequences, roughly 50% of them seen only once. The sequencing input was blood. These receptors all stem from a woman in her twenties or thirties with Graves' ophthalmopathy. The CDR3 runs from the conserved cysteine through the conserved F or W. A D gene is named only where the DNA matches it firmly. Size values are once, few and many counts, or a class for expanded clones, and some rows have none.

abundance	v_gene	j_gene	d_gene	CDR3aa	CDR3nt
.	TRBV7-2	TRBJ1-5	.	CASSSRESGVHNEPQHF	TGTGCCAGCAGCTCCCGGGAGAGCGGGGTTCACAATGAGCCCCAGCATTTT
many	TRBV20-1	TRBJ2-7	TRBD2	CSAPGLADLFSYEQYF	TGCAGTGCCCCGGGACTAGCGGATTTGTTTTCCTACGAGCAGTACTTC
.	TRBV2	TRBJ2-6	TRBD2	CASSRPGLDFSGANVLTF	TGTGCCAGCAGCCGTCCGGGACTAGATTTTTCTGGGGCCAACGTCCTGACTTTC
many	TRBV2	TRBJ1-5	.	CASSEETGQPQHF	TGTGCCAGCAGTGAAGAAACAGGTCAGCCCCAGCATTTT
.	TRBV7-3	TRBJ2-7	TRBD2	CASSNGRRGFYEQYF	TGTGCCAGCAGCAACGGACGGCGGGGGTTCTACGAGCAGTACTTC
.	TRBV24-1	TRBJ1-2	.	CATSELGREYGYTF	TGTGCCACCAGTGAGTTGGGACGGGAATATGGCTACACCTTC
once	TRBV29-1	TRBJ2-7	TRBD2	CSDLTSGSRYEQYF	TGCAGCGACCTGACTAGCGGGAGTCGGTACGAGCAGTACTTC
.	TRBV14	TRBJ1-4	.	CASSQRWSEKLFF	TGTGCCAGCAGCCAACGGTGGAGTGAAAAATTGTTTTTT
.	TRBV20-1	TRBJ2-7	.	CSASPGSEVEQYF	TGCAGTGCTTCCCCGGGATCGGAGGTGGAGCAGTACTTC
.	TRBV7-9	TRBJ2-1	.	CASSSAWERVEQFF	TGTGCCAGCAGCTCAGCCTGGGAGCGGGTTGAGCAGTTCTTC